Presented here are 32 T cell receptor beta chains from one specimen sequenced in a study of T cells in Graves' hyperthyroidism and ophthalmopathy. RNA transcripts provided the source from which TCR beta CDR3 regions were amplified. The primer set for the first-round RT-PCR of the TCR CDR3 was HTBI. In TCRdb, the multiplex PCR reads were re-called with MiXCR into one record per CDR3 protein. The sample lists some 250,000 distinct CDR3 sequences, about 16% occurring once. Source material: blood. The receptors shown here come from a woman aged 45-59 years with Graves' hyperthyroidism that later progressed to Graves' ophthalmopathy.

The chain links TRBV5-1 to TRBJ2-5; the D gene is possibly TRBD2 (6 bases). In germline, CDR1 is SGHRS, CDR2 YFSETQ. V was trimmed by 2 bases and J by 1 base, leaving 9 bases between them. CDR3 length equals 14 residues. CDR3 amino acids: CASSFHGGQETQYF. CDR3 sequence (DNA): TGCGCCAGCAGCTTTCACGGGGGCCAAGAGACCCAGTACTTC. Full variable domain (rest looked up from reference TRBV5-1 and TRBJ2-5): KAGVTQTPRYLIKTRGQQVTLSCSPISGHRSVSWYQQTPGQGLQFLFEYFSETQRNKGNFPGRFSGRQFSNSRSEMNVSTLELGDSALYLCASSFHGGQETQYFGPGTRLLVL.

This clonotype was counted ten times or more. The junction differs from germline at one of its ends, possibly a read error. The V gene is TRBV10-3, the J gene TRBJ1-2, with TRBD1 matching over 7 bases. The germline gives CDR1 ENHRY, CDR2 SYGVKD. The CDR3 length is 13 residues. In DNA, the CDR3 is TGTGCCACCAGTGGGGACAGCTACTATGGCTACACCTTC. Protein product: CATSGDSYYGYTF.

This clonotype has more than one count but fewer than ten. The V and J genes are TRBV18 and TRBJ1-3; 9 bases line up with TRBD1. CDR3 length: 15 amino acids. Germline trimming cut 3 bases from V and 2 bases from J; bases unmatched to any gene: 2. Germline V gene sequence: CDR1 KGHSH, CDR2 LQKENI. This CDR3 reads CASSPGQGPGNTIYF. The CDR3 DNA reads as TGTGCCAGCTCACCGGGACAGGGACCTGGAAACACCATATATTTT.

Many counts were recorded for this clonotype. This sequence joins TRBV28 and TRBJ1-2; D may be TRBD1 (6 bases). Germline CDR1 and CDR2: MDHEN and SYDVKM. This CDR3 comprises 14 residues. V was trimmed by 2 bases and J by 7 bases, leaving 14 bases between them. CDR3 in DNA: TGTGCCAGCAGTTTAACTGCCAGGGGCACTGGCTACACCTTC. It encodes CASSLTARGTGYTF.

This clonotype was picked up many times. The chain is built from TRBV4-2 and TRBJ1-4; 11 bases agree with TRBD1. V lost 0 bases and J lost 10; bases outside the gene matches: 4. CDR1 is LGHNA, CDR2 YNFKEQ, per germline. The CDR3 is 15 residues long. The CDR3 loop reads CASSQELGTGGKLFF. Here the CDR3 DNA reads TGTGCCAGCAGCCAAGAGTTGGGGACAGGGGGAAAACTGTTTTTT.

At least ten counts were recorded for this clonotype. The chain joins TRBV5-1 to TRBJ2-1; 7 bases agree with TRBD2. This CDR3 comprises 13 residues. V lost 3 bases, J lost 8 bases, and 5 bases stayed unmatched. Germline assignment: CDR1 SGHRS and CDR2 YFSETQ. The CDR3 region is CASSWTSRYEQFF. In DNA, the CDR3 is TGCGCCAGCAGCTGGACTAGTCGGTATGAGCAGTTCTTC.

There are many counts of this clonotype. This chain joins TRBV27 and TRBJ2-7; TRBD1 matches at 7 bases. The V gene's germline CDR1 is MNHEY and CDR2 SMNVEV (reference sequence). The V and J ends lost 5 bases and 0 bases, in that order; junction bases with no gene match: 4. The CDR3 is 14 residues long. The CDR3 region has the DNA TGTGCCAGCAGTGTACAGGGGTACTCCTACGAGCAGTACTTC. Protein: CASSVQGYSYEQYF.

This clonotype occurred a few times. V usage is TRBV28 and J usage is TRBJ1-2; D gene uncertain. The CDR3 totals 15 residues. The germline V gene has CDR1 MDHEN and CDR2 SYDVKM. Trimming took off 3 bases at V and 8 bases at J, with 19 bases between the two ends. The CDR3 region has the DNA TGTGCCAGCAGTTTTTCGTTCGGGGATGTGGAAGGCTACACCTTC. Residues: CASSFSFGDVEGYTF.

This clonotype has a count of ten or more. The CDR3: CASTKAGGKSYEQYF. The CDR3, as DNA: TGTGCCAGCACTAAGGCGGGAGGGAAGTCCTACGAGCAGTACTTC. The J gene is TRBJ2-7, the V gene TRBV6-1, with 9 bases matching TRBD2. Germline lookup yields CDR1 MNHNS and CDR2 SASEGT. J gave up 1 base and V 7 bases, and 8 bases lay outside the gene matches. The CDR3 spans 15 residues.

This clonotype was seen a handful of times. V gene TRBV7-3 combines with J gene TRBJ2-5, with TRBD1 as a possible D gene (5 bases). V gave up 3 bases and J gave up 7 bases, with 12 bases separating them. The CDR3 contains 13 residues. In germline, CDR1 is SGHTA, CDR2 FQGTGA. The CDR3 reads CASSFTTQGTQYF. CDR3 bases: TGTGCCAGCAGCTTCACGACCCAGGGGACCCAGTACTTC.

The sample holds a few counts of this clonotype. The gene calls are TRBV7-3 and TRBJ1-5; 8 bases map to TRBD1. With V trimmed by 5 bases and J by 7 bases, 7 bases remained unmatched. Germline CDR1 SGHTA, CDR2 FQGTGA. This CDR3 has 14 amino acids. The CDR3 spells CASSQDRGGQPQHF. In DNA, the CDR3 is TGTGCCAGCAGCCAAGACAGGGGTGGCCAGCCCCAGCATTTT.

A few counts support this clonotype. Possible read error: a much larger clone is one base away. The chain is built from TRBV30 and TRBJ2-7, with 11 bases fitting TRBD2. Germline assignment: CDR1 GTSNPN and CDR2 SVGIG (reference sequence). Unmatched junction bases numbered 11, after V lost 3 bases and J lost 1 base. There are 17 residues in the CDR3. The CDR3 is CAWRIPGTSGMSYEQYF. CDR3 DNA sequence: TGTGCCTGGAGGATCCCCGGGACTAGCGGAATGTCCTACGAGCAGTACTTC.

The sample holds many counts of this clonotype. V is TRBV5-1 and J is TRBJ2-7; the match to TRBD1 covers 8 bases. The CDR3 sequence is 15 residues long. V gave up 4 bases and J gave up 0 bases; unmatched junction bases: 6. Germline CDR1 SGHRS, CDR2 YFSETQ. CDR3 amino acids: CASSRGTGYSYEQYF. In DNA form, the CDR3 reads TGCGCCAGCAGCAGAGGGACAGGTTACTCCTACGAGCAGTACTTC.

This rearrangement joins TRBV7-2 to TRBJ2-7, with TRBD1 matching over 11 bases. This CDR3 has 14 residues. Germline V lookup: CDR1 SGHTA, CDR2 FQGNSA. V was clipped by 3 bases and J by 4 bases; unmatched bases: 2. Here the CDR3 reads CASSLDRGQYEQYF. For the CDR3, the DNA is TGTGCCAGCAGCTTGGACAGGGGGCAATACGAGCAGTACTTC.

This clonotype was detected ten times or more. Here the CDR3 DNA reads TGTGCCACCAGCAGAGATCTCCCTGGGTGGGGGAAGGATGGCTACACCTTC. Amino acids: CATSRDLPGWGKDGYTF. The gene calls are TRBV15 and TRBJ1-2, with D possibly matching TRBD1 (5 bases). The germline V and J ends were trimmed by 0 bases and 6 bases, with 20 bases remaining between them. CDR1 is LNHNV and CDR2 is YYDKDF in the germline V gene (reference sequence). The CDR3 runs to 17 residues.

This clonotype was recorded at least ten times. V and J are TRBV27 and TRBJ2-7; TRBD1 matches at 7 bases. The CDR3 sequence is 15 residues long. Germline assignment: CDR1 MNHEY and CDR2 SMNVEV (reference sequence). V lost 6 bases and J lost 3; bases outside the gene matches: 11. CDR3 nucleotide sequence: TGTGCCAGCAGCAAATACCCGGGACAGTACTACGAGCAGTACTTC. This translates into CASSKYPGQYYEQYF.

This clonotype showed up just a few times. This chain uses TRBV3-1 with TRBJ2-5; 16 bases line up with TRBD2. The V gene end was trimmed by 5 bases and the J gene end by 5 bases; junction bases not matched to a gene: 8. CDR1 LGHDT and CDR2 YNNKEL come from the germline V gene (reference sequence). This CDR3 comprises 17 residues. The DNA for the CDR3 is TGTGCCAGCAGCTACGGGACTAGCGGGAGGGCCGGGGAGACCCAGTACTTC. Its protein is CASSYGTSGRAGETQYF.

Worth noting for this clonotype: Given a much more abundant clone one base away, this may be a read error. The chain is built from TRBV6-5 and TRBJ1-4; weak D call: TRBD1 (5 bases). This CDR3 contains 16 residues. The germline gives CDR1 MNHEY, CDR2 SVGAGI. CDR3 sequence reads: CVSSYHPGATNEKLFF. The CDR3 DNA reads as TGTGTCAGCAGTTACCACCCGGGGGCAACTAATGAAAAACTGTTTTTT.

The chain links TRBV5-1 to TRBJ2-1; 12 bases match TRBD2. The V gene end was trimmed by 2 bases and the J gene end by 0 bases; junction bases not matched to a gene: 6. The CDR3 sequence is 18 residues long. Germline V lookup: CDR1 SGHRS, CDR2 YFSETQ. CDR3: CASSLTLTSGSSYNEQFF. In DNA form, the CDR3 reads TGCGCCAGCAGCTTAACACTGACTAGCGGGAGCTCCTACAATGAGCAGTTCTTC.

This clonotype was observed at least ten times. The rearrangement uses TRBV6-1 and TRBJ2-7; 7 nucleotides align to TRBD2. V was pared by 7 bases and J by 3 bases, with 9 bases of the junction left unmatched. In germline, CDR1 is MNHNS, CDR2 SASEGT. The CDR3 extends over 14 amino acids. The CDR3 reads CASKKRREIYEQYF. CDR3 nucleotide sequence: TGTGCCAGCAAGAAAAGGCGGGAGATCTACGAGCAGTACTTC.

This clonotype was detected ten times or more. The V call is TRBV7-9, the J call TRBJ2-1; D gene uncertain. CDR1 is SEHNR and CDR2 is FQNEAQ in the germline V gene (reference sequence). Between the trimmed V and J ends, which lost 1 base and 4 bases, there was a span of 11 bases. This CDR3 region has 15 residues. As DNA, the CDR3 is TGTGCCAGCAGCTTAGTTTCTCCGCGTTACAATGAGCAGTTCTTC. Translated: CASSLVSPRYNEQFF.

The V and J genes are TRBV18 and TRBJ1-5, with 11 bases identical to TRBD1. Germline CDR1 and CDR2: KGHSH and LQKENI. V gave up 3 bases and J gave up 5 bases; unmatched junction bases: 9. CDR3 length: 17 amino acids. The CDR3, as DNA: TGTGCCAGCTCACCGGACAGGGGGCTCGGAGTCTATCAGCCCCAGCATTTT. Residues: CASSPDRGLGVYQPQHF.

The chain is built from TRBV20-1 and TRBJ2-1; D gene ambiguous. V was shortened by 6 bases and J by 1 base, with 10 bases between the two germline ends. Germline CDR1 and CDR2: DFQATT and SNEGSKA (reference sequence). The CDR3 is made up of 13 amino acids. The CDR3 DNA reads TGCAGTGCCCGTCGAGGATCCTACAATGAGCAGTTCTTC. It encodes CSARRGSYNEQFF.

J is TRBJ1-5 and V is TRBV6-1; tentative D call: TRBD1 (5 bases). This CDR3 has 13 residues. Germline V CDR1 and CDR2: MNHNS, SASEGT. The ends were cut back, 5 bases at V and 6 bases at J, with 11 bases in the middle. The CDR3 nucleotides are TGTGCCAGCAGTCCAGGGAGGGGTCAGCCCCAGCATTTT. Encoded protein: CASSPGRGQPQHF.

Ten or more counts support this clonotype. V and J are TRBV6-1 and TRBJ1-1; 8 positions match TRBD1. The germline CDR1 and CDR2 sequences are MNHNS and SASEGT. V trimming: 7 bases; J trimming: 5 bases; junction bases outside the gene matches: 6. There are 13 residues in the CDR3. The CDR3 DNA reads as TGTGCCAGCAACGGACAGGGTTGGACTGAAGCTTTCTTT. Residues: CASNGQGWTEAFF.

Regarding this clonotype: This clone may be a read error of a much larger clone one base away. The gene calls are TRBV29-1 and TRBJ2-1, with 10 bases that match TRBD2. CDR3 size: 13 residues. CDR1 and CDR2 (germline): SQVTM, ANQGSEA. The ends lost 1 base at V and 10 bases at J; junction bases unmatched: 4. CDR3 bases: TGCAGCGTTGAAGTACCTAGCGGGAGAGAGCAGTTCTTC. It translates to CSVEVPSGREQFF.

This clonotype showed up many times. The J gene is TRBJ2-7, the V gene TRBV7-9; TRBD2 agrees at 10 bases. The CDR3 loop spans 14 amino acids. The V gene end was trimmed by 5 bases and the J gene end by 6 bases; junction bases not matched to a gene: 7. Per germline, CDR1 SEHNR and CDR2 FQNEAQ (reference sequence). CDR3: CASSGGGLAFEQYF. The CDR3 DNA follows: TGTGCCAGCAGCGGCGGGGGACTAGCGTTCGAGCAGTACTTC.

J is TRBJ1-2 and V is TRBV20-1; TRBD1 matches 7 bases. The V gene's germline CDR1 is DFQATT and CDR2 SNEGSKA (reference sequence). This CDR3 spans 14 amino acids. The J segment lost 0 bases and the V segment lost 6 bases, leaving 7 bases of the junction unmatched. CDR3 DNA sequence: TGCAGTGCCATGGGACAGACTACTAACTATGGCTACACCTTC. Its protein is CSAMGQTTNYGYTF.

About this clonotype itself: Just one base apart from a much larger clone, this may be a read error. This sequence joins TRBV19 and TRBJ1-1, with D possibly matching TRBD1 (5 bases). Germline values: CDR1 LNHDA, CDR2 SQIVND (reference sequence). CDR3 size: 16 residues. DNA of the CDR3: TGTGCCAGTAGAGGCAGGGAGGGAGGGCTGAACACTGAAGCTTCCTTT. It translates to CASRGREGGLNTEASF.

The sample holds many counts of this clonotype. The chain uses TRBV28 and TRBJ2-1; tentatively, D is TRBD2 (6 bases). The germline CDR1 and CDR2 sequences are MDHEN and SYDVKM. V lost 5 bases and J lost 2, with 13 bases in between. The CDR3 is made up of 15 amino acids. The CDR3 here is CASSPGTLTYNEQFF. CDR3 sequence (DNA): TGTGCCAGCAGTCCCGGGACTCTTACCTACAATGAGCAGTTCTTC.

This clonotype has at least ten counts. This sequence joins TRBV18 and TRBJ2-5, with 7 bases fitting TRBD1. CDR3 length: 14 amino acids. Germline trimming cut 3 bases from V and 0 bases from J; bases unmatched to any gene: 1. Germline values: CDR1 KGHSH, CDR2 LQKENI. The CDR3 reads CASSPGQYQETQYF. CDR3 sequence (DNA): TGTGCCAGCTCACCGGGACAGTACCAAGAGACCCAGTACTTC.

This clonotype was counted a single time. Written as DNA, the CDR3 is TGTGCCAGCAGCTTAGAACTAGCCTGGAATGAGCAGTTCTTC. Protein product: CASSLELAWNEQFF. The V and J genes are TRBV7-9 and TRBJ2-1; tentative D call: TRBD2 (6 bases). V gave up 1 base and J gave up 7 bases, with 11 bases separating them. Germline CDR1 is SEHNR and CDR2 is FQNEAQ (reference sequence). The CDR3 length is 14 residues.